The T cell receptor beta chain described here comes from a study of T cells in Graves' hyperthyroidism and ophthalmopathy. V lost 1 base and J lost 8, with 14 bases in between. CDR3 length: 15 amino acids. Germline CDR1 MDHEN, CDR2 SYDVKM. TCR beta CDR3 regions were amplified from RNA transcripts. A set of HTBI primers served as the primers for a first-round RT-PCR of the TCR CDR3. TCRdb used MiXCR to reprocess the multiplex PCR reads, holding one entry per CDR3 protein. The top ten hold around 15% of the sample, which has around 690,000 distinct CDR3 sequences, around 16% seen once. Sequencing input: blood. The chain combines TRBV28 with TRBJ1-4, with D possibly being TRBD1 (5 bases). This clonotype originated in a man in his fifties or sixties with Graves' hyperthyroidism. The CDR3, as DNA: TGTGCCAGCAGTTTATACAGGCGGAGTGAGGAAAAACTGTTTTTT. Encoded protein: CASSLYRRSEEKLFF.